This note documents a single T cell receptor (beta chain) sequence. The antigen is not known. The CDR3 totals 16 residues. CDR1 is SNHLY, CDR2 FYNNEI, per germline. The V gene lost 6 bases and the J gene lost 2 bases, with 16 bases spanning the gap. The data belong to a study of high-grade serous ovarian cancer treatment subgroups. Background on the study: Each sample yielded on average about 7,000 unique TCR beta rearrangements from approximately 15,000 reads. Study observations and caveats: Only CDR3 was analyzed; CDR1 and CDR2 were not. Same-patient tumor repertoires overlapped at roughly 0.095 to 0.85; different patients barely overlapped.

The data were produced by immunoSEQ multiplex PCR, yet TCRdb's version contains in-frame clones alone and is incomplete. Of about 4,300 clones in the sample, approximately 80% are singletons; the top ten hold about 20%. Tumor tissue was taken before any definitive surgery or chemotherapy was given. Sequences were obtained from tumor tissue. The gene calls are TRBV2 and TRBJ1-4; possible D gene TRBD1, 6 bases. The receptor comes from a human donor with high-grade serous ovarian cancer. The CDR3 sequence: CASRRTVEGTNEKLFF. DNA of the CDR3: TGTGCCAGCAGACGGACAGTGGAGGGGACTAATGAAAAACTGTTTTTT. Using reference TRBV2 and TRBJ1-4 for the parts outside the CDR3, the full variable domain is EPEVTQTPSHQVTQMGQEVILRCVPISNHLYFYWYRQILGQKVEFLVSFYNNEISEKSEIFDDQFSVERPDGSNFTLKIRSTKLEDSAMYFCASRRTVEGTNEKLFFGSGTQLSVL.